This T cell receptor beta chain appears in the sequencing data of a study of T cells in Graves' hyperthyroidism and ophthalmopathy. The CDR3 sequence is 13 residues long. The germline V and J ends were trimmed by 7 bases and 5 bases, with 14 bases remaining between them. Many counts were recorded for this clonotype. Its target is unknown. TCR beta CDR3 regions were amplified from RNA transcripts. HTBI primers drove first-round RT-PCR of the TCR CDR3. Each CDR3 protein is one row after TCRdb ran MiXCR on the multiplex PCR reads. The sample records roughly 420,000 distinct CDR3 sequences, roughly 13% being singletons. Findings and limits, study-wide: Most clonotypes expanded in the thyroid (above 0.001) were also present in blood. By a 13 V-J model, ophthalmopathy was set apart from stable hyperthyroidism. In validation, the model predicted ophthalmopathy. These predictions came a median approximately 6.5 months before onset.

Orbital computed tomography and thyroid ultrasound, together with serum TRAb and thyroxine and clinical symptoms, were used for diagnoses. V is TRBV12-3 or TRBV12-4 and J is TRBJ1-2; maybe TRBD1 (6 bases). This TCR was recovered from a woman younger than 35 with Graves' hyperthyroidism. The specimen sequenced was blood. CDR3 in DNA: TGTGCCAGCAACCCTGGGGGCGGGTATGGCTACACCTTC. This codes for CASNPGGGYGYTF.